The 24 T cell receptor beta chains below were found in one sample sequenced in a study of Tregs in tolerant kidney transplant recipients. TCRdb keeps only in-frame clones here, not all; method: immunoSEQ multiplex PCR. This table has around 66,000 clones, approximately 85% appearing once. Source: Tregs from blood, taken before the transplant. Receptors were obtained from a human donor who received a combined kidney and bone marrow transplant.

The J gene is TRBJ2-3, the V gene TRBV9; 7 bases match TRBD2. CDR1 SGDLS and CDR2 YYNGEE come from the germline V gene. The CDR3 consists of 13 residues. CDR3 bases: TGTGCGAGCGGGGTCCCCGGCACAGATACGCAGTATTTT. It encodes CASGVPGTDTQYF. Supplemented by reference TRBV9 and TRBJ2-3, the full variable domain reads DSGVTQTPKHLITATGQRVTLRCSPRSGDLSVYWYQQSLDQGLQFLIQYYNGEERAKGNILERFSAQQFPDLHSELNLSSLELGDSALYFCASGVPGTDTQYFGPGTRLTVL.

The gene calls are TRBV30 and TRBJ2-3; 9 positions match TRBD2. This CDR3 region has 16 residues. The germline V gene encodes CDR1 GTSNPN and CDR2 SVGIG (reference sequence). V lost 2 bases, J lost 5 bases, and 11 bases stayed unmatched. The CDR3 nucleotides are TGTGCCTGGAGTAAGGGTGTCGCGGGAGGGCTAGATACGCAGTATTTT. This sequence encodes CAWSKGVAGGLDTQYF.

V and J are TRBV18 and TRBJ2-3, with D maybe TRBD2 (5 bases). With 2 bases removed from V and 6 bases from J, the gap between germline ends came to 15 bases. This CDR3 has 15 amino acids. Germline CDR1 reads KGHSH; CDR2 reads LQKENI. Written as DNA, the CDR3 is TGTGCCAGCTCACCAGGACCGGGGAGTTCGGATACGCAGTATTTT. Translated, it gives CASSPGPGSSDTQYF.

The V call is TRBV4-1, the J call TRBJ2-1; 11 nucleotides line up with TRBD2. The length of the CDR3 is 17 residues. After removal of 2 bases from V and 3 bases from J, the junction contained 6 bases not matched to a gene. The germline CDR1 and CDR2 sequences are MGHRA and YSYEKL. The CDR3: CASSQKPGTSGYNEQFF. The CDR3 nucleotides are TGCGCCAGCAGCCAAAAACCCGGGACTAGCGGCTACAATGAGCAGTTCTTC.

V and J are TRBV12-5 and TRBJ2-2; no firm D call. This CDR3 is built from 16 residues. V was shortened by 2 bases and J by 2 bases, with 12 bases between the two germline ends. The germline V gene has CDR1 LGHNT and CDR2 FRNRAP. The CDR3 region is CASGLISSPNTGELFF. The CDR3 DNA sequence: TGTGCTAGTGGTTTGATCTCGAGCCCTAACACCGGGGAGCTGTTTTTT.

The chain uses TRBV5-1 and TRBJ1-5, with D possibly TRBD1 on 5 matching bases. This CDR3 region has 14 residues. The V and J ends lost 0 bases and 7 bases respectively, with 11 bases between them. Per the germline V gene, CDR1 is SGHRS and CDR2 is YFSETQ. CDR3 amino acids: CASSLGPEGQPQHF. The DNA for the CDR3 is TGCGCCAGCAGCTTGGGTCCAGAGGGGCAGCCCCAGCATTTT.

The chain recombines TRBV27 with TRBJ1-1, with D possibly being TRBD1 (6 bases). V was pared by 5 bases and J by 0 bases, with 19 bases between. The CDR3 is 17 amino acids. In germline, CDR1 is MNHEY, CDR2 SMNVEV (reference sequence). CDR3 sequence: CASSPRPPGHMNTEAFF. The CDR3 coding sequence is TGTGCCAGCAGTCCACGACCGCCGGGACACATGAACACTGAAGCTTTCTTT.

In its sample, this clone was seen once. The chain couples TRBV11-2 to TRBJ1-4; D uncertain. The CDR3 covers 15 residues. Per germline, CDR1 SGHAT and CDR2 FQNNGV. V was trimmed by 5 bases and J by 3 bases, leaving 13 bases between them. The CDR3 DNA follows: TGTGCCAGCAGCCCCCTTTGGTTCTCTAATGAAAAACTGTTTTTT. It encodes CASSPLWFSNEKLFF.

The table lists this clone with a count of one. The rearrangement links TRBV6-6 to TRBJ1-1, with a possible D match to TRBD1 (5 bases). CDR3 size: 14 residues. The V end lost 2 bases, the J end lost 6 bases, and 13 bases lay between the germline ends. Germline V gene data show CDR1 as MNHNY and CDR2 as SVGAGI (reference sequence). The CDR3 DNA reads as TGTGCCAGCAGTTACCACCAGGGAAGGGCTGAAGCTTTCTTT. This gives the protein CASSYHQGRAEAFF.

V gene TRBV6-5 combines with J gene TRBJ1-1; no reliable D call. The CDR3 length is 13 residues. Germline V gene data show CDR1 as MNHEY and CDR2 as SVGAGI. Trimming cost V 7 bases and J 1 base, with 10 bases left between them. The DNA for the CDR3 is TGTGCCAGCACCCTACGGGGGAACACTGAAGCTTTCTTT. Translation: CASTLRGNTEAFF.

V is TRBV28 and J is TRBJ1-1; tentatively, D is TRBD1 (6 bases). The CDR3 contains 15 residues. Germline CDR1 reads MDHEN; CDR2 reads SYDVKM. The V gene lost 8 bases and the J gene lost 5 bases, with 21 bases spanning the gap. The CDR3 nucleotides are TGTGCCAGCTACGGGAACAGGGATTGGTGGACTGAAGCTTTCTTT. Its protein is CASYGNRDWWTEAFF. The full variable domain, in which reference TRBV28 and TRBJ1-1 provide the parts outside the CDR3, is DVKVTQSSRYLVKRTGEKVFLECVQDMDHENMFWYRQDPGLGLRLIYFSYDVKMKEKGDIPEGYSVSREKKERFSLILESASTNQTSMYLCASYGNRDWWTEAFFGQGTRLTVV.

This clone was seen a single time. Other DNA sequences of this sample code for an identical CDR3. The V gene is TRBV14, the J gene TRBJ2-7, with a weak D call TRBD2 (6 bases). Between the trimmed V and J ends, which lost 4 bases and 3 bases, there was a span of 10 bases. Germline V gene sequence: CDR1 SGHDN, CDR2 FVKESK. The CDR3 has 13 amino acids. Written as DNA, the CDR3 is TGTGCCAGCAGCCCCGGCGGGGTCTACGAGCAGTACTTC. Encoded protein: CASSPGGVYEQYF.

CDR3 sequence (DNA): TGTGCCAGCTCTTCCCGATCTAGCACAGATACGCAGTATTTT. It specifies CASSSRSSTDTQYF. This chain joins TRBV6-6 and TRBJ2-3; D gene ambiguous. The V end lost 8 bases, the J end lost 0 bases, and 12 bases lay between the germline ends. The germline V gene encodes CDR1 MNHNY and CDR2 SVGAGI (reference sequence). The CDR3 loop spans 14 amino acids.

The CDR3 bases are TGTGCCAGCAGCTGGGGACGGACCTCTGGGGCCAACGTCCTGACTTTC. Protein sequence: CASSWGRTSGANVLTF. The chain combines TRBV11-2 with TRBJ2-6; D tentatively fits TRBD1 or TRBD2 (5 bases each). Trimming pared 4 bases from V and 0 bases from J, leaving 10 bases between. The length of the CDR3 is 16 residues. Germline-derived CDR1 and CDR2 are SGHAT and FQNNGV.

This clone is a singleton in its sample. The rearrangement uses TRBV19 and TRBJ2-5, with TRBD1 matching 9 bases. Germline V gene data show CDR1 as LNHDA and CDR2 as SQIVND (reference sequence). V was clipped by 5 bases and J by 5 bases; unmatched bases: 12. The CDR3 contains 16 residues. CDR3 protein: CASSPRTGEGRETQYF. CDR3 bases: TGTGCCAGTAGTCCACGGACAGGGGAGGGACGTGAGACCCAGTACTTC.

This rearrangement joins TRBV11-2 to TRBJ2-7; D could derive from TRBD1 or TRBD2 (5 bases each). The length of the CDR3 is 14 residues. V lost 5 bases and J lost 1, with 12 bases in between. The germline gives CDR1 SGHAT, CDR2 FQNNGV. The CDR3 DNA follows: TGTGCCAGCAGCCTCGGGGCGGCGTCCTACGAGCAGTACTTC. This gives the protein CASSLGAASYEQYF.

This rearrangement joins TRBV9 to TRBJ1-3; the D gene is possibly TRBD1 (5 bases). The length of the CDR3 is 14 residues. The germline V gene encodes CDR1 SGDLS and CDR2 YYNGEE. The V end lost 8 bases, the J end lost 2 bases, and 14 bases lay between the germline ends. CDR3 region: CASSRGVTGNTIYF. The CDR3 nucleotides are TGTGCCAGTAGTCGGGGGGTAACTGGAAACACCATATATTTT.

The CDR3 bases are TGTGCCTGGAGAACAGGGAAACCGTGGCAATACTCACCCCTCCACTTT. Amino acid sequence: CAWRTGKPWQYSPLHF. The chain is built from TRBV30 and TRBJ1-6; D is possibly TRBD1 (6 bases). From germline, CDR1 is GTSNPN and CDR2 SVGIG (reference sequence). The CDR3 loop spans 16 amino acids. The V and J ends lost 3 bases and 10 bases respectively, with 22 bases between them. Drawing the rest from reference TRBV30 and TRBJ1-6, the complete variable domain is SQTIHQWPATLVQPVGSPLSLECTVEGTSNPNLYWYRQAAGRGLQLLFYSVGIGQISSEVPQNLSASRPQDRQFILSSKKLLLSDSGFYLCAWRTGKPWQYSPLHFGNGTRLTVT.

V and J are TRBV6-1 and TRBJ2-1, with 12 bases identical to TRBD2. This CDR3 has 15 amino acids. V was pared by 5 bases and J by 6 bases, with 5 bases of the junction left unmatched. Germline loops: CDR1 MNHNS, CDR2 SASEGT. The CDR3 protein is CASSSLAGGSNEQFF. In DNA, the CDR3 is TGTGCCAGCAGTAGTCTAGCGGGGGGGTCCAATGAGCAGTTCTTC.

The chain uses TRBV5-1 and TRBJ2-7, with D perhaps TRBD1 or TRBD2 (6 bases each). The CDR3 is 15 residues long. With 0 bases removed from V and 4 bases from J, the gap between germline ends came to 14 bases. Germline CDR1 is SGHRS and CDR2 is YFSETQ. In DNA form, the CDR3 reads TGCGCCAGCAGCTTGGAGGAAGGGGGAGGATACGAGCAGTACTTC. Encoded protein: CASSLEEGGGYEQYF.

CDR3 sequence (DNA): TGTGCCAGCAGTTACCCCGGGACAGGGTTCGGGGCCAACGTCCTGACTTTC. This codes for CASSYPGTGFGANVLTF. The V gene is TRBV28, the J gene TRBJ2-6; 9 bases align to TRBD1. CDR1 and CDR2 (germline): MDHEN, SYDVKM. V was pared by 4 bases and J by 4 bases, with 8 bases of the junction left unmatched. CDR3 length: 17 amino acids.

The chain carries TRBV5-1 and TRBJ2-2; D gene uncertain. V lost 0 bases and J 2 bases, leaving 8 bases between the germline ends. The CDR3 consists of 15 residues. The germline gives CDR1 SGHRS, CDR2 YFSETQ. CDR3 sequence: CASSLVAQNTGELFF. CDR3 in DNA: TGCGCCAGCAGCTTGGTTGCACAAAACACCGGGGAGCTGTTTTTT.

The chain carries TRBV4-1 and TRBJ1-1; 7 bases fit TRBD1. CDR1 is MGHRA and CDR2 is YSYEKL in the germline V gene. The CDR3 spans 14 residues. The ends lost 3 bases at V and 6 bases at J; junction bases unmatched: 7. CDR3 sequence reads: CASSHLTGKAEAFF. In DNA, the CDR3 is TGCGCCAGCAGCCACCTGACAGGGAAGGCTGAAGCTTTCTTT.

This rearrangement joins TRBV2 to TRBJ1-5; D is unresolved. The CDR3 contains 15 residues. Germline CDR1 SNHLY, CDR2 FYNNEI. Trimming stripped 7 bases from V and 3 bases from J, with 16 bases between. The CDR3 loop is CASMNPWQDNQPQHF. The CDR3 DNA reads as TGTGCCAGCATGAACCCTTGGCAGGACAATCAGCCCCAGCATTTT.